A selection of T cell receptor beta chains follows, all from one sample in a study of cytomegalovirus exposure and HLA in healthy donors. Clones were read by immunoSEQ multiplex PCR, and TCRdb kept only the in-frame ones, dropping some. In the table there are nearly 110,000 clones, approximately 90% of which are singletons. The sequencing input was PBMCs. The source is a woman aged 18-29 years in good health and CMV-seropositive. Both conserved end residues are part of each CDR3. The D gene is left open where the match is weak. Size is stated for part of the rows, as once, few or many counts, or as a class when the clone is expanded.

CDR3 protein: CASSILGGAITKNIQYF; CDR3 DNA: TGTGCCAGCAGTATCCTCGGGGGGGCGATCACCAAAAACATTCAGTACTTC; D gene: TRBD2; V gene: TRBV11-2; J gene: TRBJ2-4; CDR3 length: 17; clone size: once
CDR3 protein: CASSPPGLAGGHYNEQFF; CDR3 DNA: TGTGCCAGCTCACCACCGGGACTAGCGGGGGGGCACTACAATGAGCAGTTCTTC; D gene: TRBD2; V gene: TRBV18; J gene: TRBJ2-1; CDR3 length: 18; clone size: .
CDR3 protein: CASSPRKGHQETQYF; CDR3 DNA: TGTGCCAGCAGCCCCCGAAAGGGGCACCAAGAGACCCAGTACTTC; D gene: .; V gene: TRBV7-2; J gene: TRBJ2-5; CDR3 length: 15; clone size: .
CDR3 protein: CASSHKAGPSYEQYF; CDR3 DNA: TGTGCCAGCAGCCATAAGGCAGGGCCCTCCTACGAGCAGTACTTC; D gene: .; V gene: TRBV7-8; J gene: TRBJ2-7; CDR3 length: 15; clone size: .
CDR3 protein: CASSSWTGRDAGELFF; CDR3 DNA: TGCGCCAGCAGCTCCTGGACAGGGCGGGACGCCGGGGAGCTGTTTTTT; D gene: TRBD1; V gene: TRBV5-1; J gene: TRBJ2-2; CDR3 length: 16; clone size: .
CDR3 protein: CASGLAEIVPSSYNEQFF; CDR3 DNA: TGTGCTAGTGGTTTGGCTGAGATCGTTCCCTCCTCCTACAATGAGCAGTTCTTC; D gene: .; V gene: TRBV12-5; J gene: TRBJ2-1; CDR3 length: 18; clone size: .
CDR3 protein: CASSENRPRTEAFF; CDR3 DNA: TGTGCCAGCAGTGAAAACCGCCCGCGGACTGAAGCTTTCTTT; D gene: .; V gene: TRBV25-1; J gene: TRBJ1-1; CDR3 length: 14; clone size: .
CDR3 protein: CASSLLTGTTNEKLFF; CDR3 DNA: TGTGCCAGCAGTTTGCTCACCGGGACAACTAATGAAAAACTGTTTTTT; D gene: .; V gene: TRBV28; J gene: TRBJ1-4; CDR3 length: 16; clone size: once
CDR3 protein: CASSDSGSYNEQFF; CDR3 DNA: TGTGCCAGCAGTGATAGCGGGTCCTACAATGAGCAGTTCTTC; D gene: TRBD2; V gene: TRBV27; J gene: TRBJ2-1; CDR3 length: 14; clone size: .
CDR3 protein: CASSIGASGQASSTNEKLFF; CDR3 DNA: TGTGCCAGTAGTATAGGGGCCTCGGGACAGGCGTCTTCGACTAATGAAAAACTGTTTTTT; D gene: TRBD1; V gene: TRBV19; J gene: TRBJ1-4; CDR3 length: 20; clone size: .
CDR3 protein: CASSELGRSRGTEAFF; CDR3 DNA: TGTGCCAGCAGTGAACTAGGACGTAGTCGGGGCACTGAAGCTTTCTTT; D gene: .; V gene: TRBV6-1; J gene: TRBJ1-1; CDR3 length: 16; clone size: .
CDR3 protein: CASSEMSTSTDTQYF; CDR3 DNA: TGTGCCAGCAGTGAAATGTCCACTAGCACAGATACGCAGTATTTT; D gene: .; V gene: TRBV2; J gene: TRBJ2-3; CDR3 length: 15; clone size: .
CDR3 protein: CASIHSGTSDTGELFF; CDR3 DNA: TGTGCCAGCATCCACTCCGGGACTAGCGACACCGGGGAGCTGTTTTTT; D gene: TRBD2; V gene: TRBV4-2; J gene: TRBJ2-2; CDR3 length: 16; clone size: .
CDR3 protein: CASSLVLGRGNEQFF; CDR3 DNA: TGCGCCAGCAGCTTGGTACTTGGAAGGGGCAATGAGCAGTTCTTC; D gene: .; V gene: TRBV5-1; J gene: TRBJ2-1; CDR3 length: 15; clone size: .
CDR3 protein: CASSPLTGQRNQPQHF; CDR3 DNA: TGTGCCAGTAGTCCCTTGACCGGACAGCGCAATCAGCCCCAGCATTTT; D gene: .; V gene: TRBV19; J gene: TRBJ1-5; CDR3 length: 16; clone size: .
CDR3 protein: CASSPGTASGNTIYF; CDR3 DNA: TGTGCCAGCAGCCCTGGGACAGCCTCTGGAAACACCATATATTTT; D gene: TRBD1; V gene: TRBV9; J gene: TRBJ1-3; CDR3 length: 15; clone size: .
CDR3 protein: CASSTFRVNTQYF; CDR3 DNA: TGTGCCAGCAGCACCTTCAGGGTAAATACGCAGTATTTT; D gene: .; V gene: TRBV21-1; J gene: TRBJ2-3; CDR3 length: 13; clone size: .
CDR3 protein: CASSPGQGYYNSPLHF; CDR3 DNA: TGTGCCAGCTCACCGGGACAGGGTTACTATAATTCACCCCTCCACTTT; D gene: TRBD1; V gene: TRBV18; J gene: TRBJ1-6; CDR3 length: 16; clone size: .
CDR3 protein: CASSHPDVWGPSPLAGGAEQFF; CDR3 DNA: TGCGCCAGCAGTCACCCTGACGTATGGGGTCCTAGCCCTCTAGCGGGGGGTGCTGAGCAGTTCTTC; D gene: TRBD2; V gene: TRBV23-1; J gene: TRBJ2-1; CDR3 length: 22; clone size: .
CDR3 protein: CASSALGENQPQHF; CDR3 DNA: TGTGCCAGTAGTGCATTAGGGGAAAATCAGCCCCAGCATTTT; D gene: .; V gene: TRBV19; J gene: TRBJ1-5; CDR3 length: 14; clone size: .
CDR3 protein: CASSFGIGGAFTYNSPLHF; CDR3 DNA: TGTGCCAGCAGTTTCGGGATAGGGGGCGCGTTTACCTATAATTCACCCCTCCACTTT; D gene: TRBD1; V gene: TRBV27; J gene: TRBJ1-6; CDR3 length: 19; clone size: .
CDR3 protein: CASSLAGGLGSDTQYF; CDR3 DNA: TGTGCCAGCAGCCTCGCTGGAGGTCTAGGTTCAGATACGCAGTATTTT; D gene: .; V gene: TRBV4-2; J gene: TRBJ2-3; CDR3 length: 16; clone size: .